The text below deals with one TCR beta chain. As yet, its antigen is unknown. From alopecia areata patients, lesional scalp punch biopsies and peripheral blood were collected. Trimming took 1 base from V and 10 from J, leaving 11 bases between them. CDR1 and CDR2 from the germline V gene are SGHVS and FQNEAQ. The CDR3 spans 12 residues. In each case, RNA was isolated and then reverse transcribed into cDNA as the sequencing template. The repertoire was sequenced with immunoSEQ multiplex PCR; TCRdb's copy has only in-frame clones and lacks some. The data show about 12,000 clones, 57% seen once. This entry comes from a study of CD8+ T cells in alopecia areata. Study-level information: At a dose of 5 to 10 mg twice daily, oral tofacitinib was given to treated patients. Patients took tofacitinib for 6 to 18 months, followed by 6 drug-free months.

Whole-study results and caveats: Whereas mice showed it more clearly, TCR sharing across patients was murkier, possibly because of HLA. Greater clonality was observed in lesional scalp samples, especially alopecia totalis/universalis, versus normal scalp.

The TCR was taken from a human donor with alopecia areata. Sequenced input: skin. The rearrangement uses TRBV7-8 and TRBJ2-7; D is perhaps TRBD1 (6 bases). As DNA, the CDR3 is TGTGCCAGCAGCTTAGTGTCAGGGGAACAGTACTTC. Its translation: CASSLVSGEQYF.